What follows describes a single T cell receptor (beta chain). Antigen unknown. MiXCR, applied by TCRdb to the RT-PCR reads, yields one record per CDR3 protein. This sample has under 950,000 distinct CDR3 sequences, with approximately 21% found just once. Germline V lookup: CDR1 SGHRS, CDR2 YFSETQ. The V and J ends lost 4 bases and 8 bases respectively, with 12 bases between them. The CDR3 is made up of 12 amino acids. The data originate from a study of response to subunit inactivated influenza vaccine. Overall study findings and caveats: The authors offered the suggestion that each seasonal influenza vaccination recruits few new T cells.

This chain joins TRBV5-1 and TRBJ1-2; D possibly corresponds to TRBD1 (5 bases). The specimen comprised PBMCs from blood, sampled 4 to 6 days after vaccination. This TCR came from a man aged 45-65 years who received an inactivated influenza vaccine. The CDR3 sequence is CASSMGLRGYTF. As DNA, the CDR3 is TGCGCCAGCAGCATGGGACTGAGGGGCTACACCTTC.